The entry below describes one T cell receptor (beta chain). Relative to the germline gene, one junction end is altered; a read error may explain this. These data are taken from a study of tumor and adjacent non-tumor tissue in lung cancer. Study background: Patients were aged about 31 to 85, about 10 men and about 5 women, stage I to III.

CDR1 is MNHEY and CDR2 is SVGAGI in the germline V gene. This CDR3 contains 13 residues. The library came from three nested PCR rounds adapted from ARM-PCR protocols. One entry per CDR3 protein, called by TCRdb with MiXCR from the multiplex PCR reads. This sample has over 40,000 distinct CDR3 sequences, with 60% to 80% found just once. No cell sorting was done before RNA was extracted from the tissue. This non-tumor lung sample came from over 3 cm beyond the tumor edge. Between August and November 2014, newly diagnosed, chemotherapy-naive lung cancer patients underwent thoracic surgery in China. This chain links TRBV6-5 with TRBJ2-4; a possible D gene is TRBD2 (6 bases). The sequence derives from a woman aged 60-75 years with non-small cell lung cancer. Sequenced input: distant non-tumor lung tissue. The CDR3 is CTSRDGGAGIQYF. CDR3 bases: TGTACCAGCAGAGACGGAGGGGCCGGCATTCAGTACTTC.